One and the same sample provided the 15 T cell receptor beta chains below, sequenced in a study of shared clonotypes between healthy human individuals. In the naive CD8 group, cells lacked CD45RO and were positively selected for CCR7, so terminally differentiated effector memory CD45RA+ cells were left out. Some clones are missing from TCRdb's copy, which holds only in-frame ones; the method was immunoSEQ multiplex PCR. Here the sample spans about 1.9 million clones, roughly 93% being singletons. The sequencing sample was made of naive CD8+ T cells from PBMCs. These receptors all come from a man aged 18-30 years in good health. Some clones in this sample may be carry-over from other donors' samples.

The chain is built from TRBV9 and TRBJ1-1, with 8 positions matching TRBD1. Germline values: CDR1 SGDLS, CDR2 YYNGEE. The CDR3 runs 14 residues. V lost 1 base and J lost 3; bases outside the gene matches: 2. CDR3 DNA: TGTGCCAGCAGCGTAAAACAGGGGGACACTGAAGCTTTCTTT. Translated: CASSVKQGDTEAFF.

In DNA, the CDR3 is TGCGCCAGCAGCCAAGATACCCAGGGGTTGATAGATACGCAGTATTTT. It translates to CASSQDTQGLIDTQYF. The V gene is TRBV4-3, the J gene TRBJ2-3, with D possibly being TRBD1 (6 bases). Between the trimmed V and J ends, which lost 0 bases and 5 bases, there was a span of 15 bases. Germline CDR1 LGHNA, CDR2 YSLEER. This CDR3 is built from 16 residues.

The chain employs TRBV28 and TRBJ1-1; D perhaps matches TRBD1 (5 bases). Germline assignment: CDR1 MDHEN and CDR2 SYDVKM. CDR3 length equals 12 residues. Between the trimmed V and J ends, which lost 3 bases and 6 bases, there was a span of 8 bases. CDR3 bases: TGTGCCAGCAGTTTCCCAGGGTCTGAAGCTTTCTTT. Translation: CASSFPGSEAFF.

The rearrangement joins TRBV28 to TRBJ1-1, with 9 bases identical to TRBD1. The CDR3 runs 15 residues. The V gene's germline CDR1 is MDHEN and CDR2 SYDVKM. The ends lost 1 base at V and 4 bases at J; junction bases unmatched: 4. CDR3 amino acids: CASSLFYRGRTEAFF. DNA for the CDR3: TGTGCCAGCAGTTTATTCTACAGGGGGCGCACTGAAGCTTTCTTT.

This chain uses TRBV7-6 with TRBJ2-3; TRBD2 agrees at 10 bases. This CDR3 is built from 15 residues. The V gene end was trimmed by 3 bases and the J gene end by 1 base; junction bases not matched to a gene: 1. The germline CDR1 and CDR2 sequences are SGHVS and FNYEAQ. The CDR3 reads CASSFGLAGTDTQYF. CDR3 nucleotides: TGTGCCAGCAGCTTCGGACTAGCGGGCACAGATACGCAGTATTTT. Full variable domain (rest looked up from reference TRBV7-6 and TRBJ2-3): GAGVSQSPRYKVTKRGQDVALRCDPISGHVSLYWYRQALGQGPEFLTYFNYEAQQDKSGLPNDRFSAERPEGSISTLTIQRTEQRDSAMYRCASSFGLAGTDTQYFGPGTRLTVL.

The genes are TRBV2 and TRBJ2-7, with TRBD1 matching 9 bases. Germline V CDR1 and CDR2: SNHLY, FYNNEI. The CDR3 has 15 residues. Losses at the gene ends were 4 bases for V and 2 bases for J; bases not matched to a gene: 6. The CDR3 spells CASSGSGTGPYEQYF. The DNA of the CDR3 is TGTGCCAGCAGTGGGTCCGGGACAGGGCCCTACGAGCAGTACTTC.

The V gene is TRBV28, the J gene TRBJ2-7, with 8 bases that match TRBD2. CDR3 size: 14 residues. V lost 6 bases and J lost 6; bases outside the gene matches: 10. CDR1 and CDR2 (germline): MDHEN, SYDVKM. CDR3 sequence reads: CASRHGLAAAEQYF. CDR3 nucleotides: TGTGCCAGCAGACACGGACTAGCTGCGGCCGAGCAGTACTTC.

V and J are TRBV9 and TRBJ2-7, with 8 bases matching TRBD2. The V and J ends lost 4 bases and 5 bases, in that order; junction bases with no gene match: 11. CDR1 is SGDLS, CDR2 YYNGEE, per germline. The CDR3 is made up of 15 amino acids. CDR3 region: CASSTVGGRKDEQYF. CDR3 bases: TGTGCCAGCAGCACCGTGGGCGGGAGGAAAGACGAGCAGTACTTC.

This clone is a singleton in its sample. The rearrangement joins TRBV27 to TRBJ2-1; 10 bases match TRBD2. The CDR3 extends over 16 amino acids. V was clipped by 2 bases and J by 7 bases; unmatched bases: 8. Germline V gives CDR1 MNHEY, CDR2 SMNVEV (reference sequence). The CDR3 is CASSLASGSVVNEQFF. The CDR3 DNA follows: TGTGCCAGCAGTTTAGCTAGCGGGAGCGTAGTTAATGAGCAGTTCTTC.

This clone was recorded only once. The chain carries TRBV5-6 and TRBJ2-5, with 7 bases matching TRBD2. The CDR3 consists of 18 residues. After removal of 4 bases from V and 5 bases from J, the junction contained 20 bases not matched to a gene. Looked up from germline, CDR1 is SGHDT and CDR2 is YYEEEE. The CDR3 is CASSAGSWAGEFRETQYF. The CDR3 DNA follows: TGTGCCAGCAGCGCCGGGTCGTGGGCGGGAGAGTTTAGGGAGACCCAGTACTTC.

The chain couples TRBV4-2 to TRBJ2-3; 7 nucleotides line up with TRBD1. Germline V lookup: CDR1 LGHNA, CDR2 YNFKEQ. This CDR3 has 15 residues. The V segment lost 4 bases and the J segment 1 base; nucleotides outside the gene matches: 5. This CDR3 is CASSPLTGGTDTQYF. Written as DNA, the CDR3 is TGTGCCAGCAGCCCACTTACAGGGGGCACAGATACGCAGTATTTT.

This chain joins TRBV21-1 and TRBJ2-5; the table's D call TRBD1 went unverified against the DNA. TRBV21-1 is deemed a pseudogene. The CDR3 has 15 residues. This chain's CDR3 is CASSKDRAPQETQYF. DNA of the CDR3: TGTGCCAGCAGCAAAGACAGGGCCCCCCAAGAGACCCAGTACTTC.

The chain is built from TRBV5-1 and TRBJ2-7; TRBD1 aligns across 10 bases. The CDR3 is 13 residues long. V gave up 8 bases and J gave up 5 bases; unmatched junction bases: 7. Germline V gene lookup returns CDR1 SGHRS and CDR2 YFSETQ. The DNA for the CDR3 is TGCGCCAGTATGGACAGGGGGACCCACGAGCAGTACTTC. Residues: CASMDRGTHEQYF.

The sample holds one count of this clone. V usage is TRBV18 and J usage is TRBJ2-5; D gene uncertain. Deletions cut 6 bases from V and 5 bases from J, with 19 bases between. Germline V gene data show CDR1 as KGHSH and CDR2 as LQKENI. The CDR3 is made up of 15 amino acids. The CDR3 coding sequence is TGTGCCAGCTCTCCTCCCTCGGGCCCGTGGGAGACCCAGTACTTC. This translates into CASSPPSGPWETQYF.

The chain employs TRBV7-9 and TRBJ2-5; D gene ambiguous. Trimming pared 8 bases from V and 7 bases from J, leaving 11 bases between. This CDR3 is 11 amino acids long. Germline V gives CDR1 SEHNR, CDR2 FQNEAQ (reference sequence). CDR3 nucleotide sequence: TGTGCCAGCGACCTCCTCAGGACCCAGTACTTC. Translating gives CASDLLRTQYF.